This note documents a single T cell receptor beta chain sequence. Its specificity is unknown. The study ran its PCR with 60 Vbeta and 13 Jbeta primers. Produced via immunoSEQ multiplex PCR; TCRdb's table is partial and in-frame only. The profile shows around 150,000 clones, around 83% of them singletons. This specimen belongs to a study of cytomegalovirus exposure and HLA in healthy donors. Whole-study findings and limits: Many donors carried some public TCRs, although rarity characterized most TCR sequences. Accounts indicate the classifier identified cytomegalovirus status with strong specificity and sensitivity. A missense variant in DCLRE1C was later tied to TCR beta V- and J-gene trimming. It was taken for granted in presence/absence analyses that sequencing depth across donors was roughly uniform.

The CDR3 spans 16 residues. CDR1 MDHEN and CDR2 SYDVKM come from the germline V gene. V was pared by 5 bases and J by 1 base, with 10 bases of the junction left unmatched. Sequencing used PBMCs. The genes are TRBV28 and TRBJ2-7, with 8 positions matching TRBD1. This sequence originates from a girl aged 2 to 10 in good health and CMV-seropositive. CDR3 DNA sequence: TGTGCCAGCAGTCCCAGGGGGCGAGTAAGTTCCTACGAGCAGTACTTC. This encodes CASSPRGRVSSYEQYF. The entire variable domain, with the rest obtained from reference TRBV28 and TRBJ2-7, is as follows: DVKVTQSSRYLVKRTGEKVFLECVQDMDHENMFWYRQDPGLGLRLIYFSYDVKMKEKGDIPEGYSVSREKKERFSLILESASTNQTSMYLCASSPRGRVSSYEQYFGPGTRLTVT.